A single sample is the source of the 7 T cell receptor beta chains below, sequenced in a study of cytomegalovirus exposure and HLA in healthy donors (dated by TCRdb to 2016 to 2017). The receptor library was made with the immunoSEQ multiplex PCR assay. The multiplex PCR relied on a mix of 60 forward primers for TCR Vbeta segments and 13 reverse primers for TCR Jbeta segments. The clones in this table, taken by TCRdb from immuneACCESS, are in-frame only. Not every clone is retained; where verified, under half of the shortfall comes from an unresolved V gene, and the cause of the rest is unknown. Here the sample has nearly 300,000 clones; around 86% occur a single time. Around 3.7% of the sample belongs to the ten largest clones. The sequenced sample consisted of PBMCs. Receptors were obtained from a man in his forties in good health and CMV-seropositive.

On this clone itself: The same CDR3 also results from other DNA sequences found in this sample. The chain has TRBV5-1 and TRBJ1-1; no firm D call. The V gene lost 2 bases and the J gene lost 0 bases, with 5 bases spanning the gap. Germline V gene sequence: CDR1 SGHRS, CDR2 YFSETQ. The CDR3 totals 13 residues. The CDR3 loop is CASSLVVNTEAFF. Here the CDR3 DNA reads TGCGCCAGCAGCTTAGTAGTGAACACTGAAGCTTTCTTT.

In this sample, this clone turned up once. Sequence at one end of the junction differs from germline and may be a read error. V and J are TRBV7-9 and TRBJ2-1; 16 nucleotides agree with TRBD2. From germline, CDR1 is SEHNR and CDR2 FQNEAQ (reference sequence). The CDR3 runs 18 residues. The CDR3, as DNA: TGTTCCAGCAGTTTCCCGGGACTAGCGGGAGGGCTAGACAATGAGCAGTTCTTC. Residues: CSSSFPGLAGGLDNEQFF.

V gene TRBV27 combines with J gene TRBJ2-3; unclear D gene. The germline CDR1 and CDR2 sequences are MNHEY and SMNVEV (reference sequence). V lost 2 bases, J lost 3 bases, and 9 bases lay in between. The CDR3 spans 14 residues. The CDR3 is CASSLEIATDTQYF. CDR3 DNA: TGTGCCAGCAGTTTAGAGATAGCTACAGATACGCAGTATTTT.

The chain links TRBV6-5 to TRBJ2-2; no reliable D call. This CDR3 is 14 amino acids long. Germline V gene lookup returns CDR1 MNHEY and CDR2 SVGAGI. V lost 6 bases and J 5 bases, leaving 13 bases between the germline ends. DNA for the CDR3: TGTGCCAGCAGCACCCTGACTGGTACCGGGGAGCTGTTTTTT. Translated, it gives CASSTLTGTGELFF.

The chain employs TRBV7-8 and TRBJ2-2; D possibly corresponds to TRBD2 (6 bases). The length of the CDR3 is 15 residues. Trimming removed 6 bases from V and 5 bases from J, with 16 bases in between. Looked up from germline, CDR1 is SGHVS and CDR2 is FQNEAQ. The CDR3 sequence is CASRVGGARTGELFF. CDR3 nucleotides: TGTGCCAGCAGGGTCGGAGGGGCGCGTACCGGGGAGCTGTTTTTT.

CDR3 coding DNA: TGCGCCAGCAGCACCGGGACTAGCGGGATAGAGGACGAGCAGTACTTC. This translates into CASSTGTSGIEDEQYF. V usage is TRBV5-1 and J usage is TRBJ2-7; TRBD2 agrees at 13 bases. Looked up from germline, CDR1 is SGHRS and CDR2 is YFSETQ. V shed 4 bases, J shed 5 bases, and the junction held 9 bases outside the gene matches. This CDR3 contains 16 residues.

This chain uses TRBV7-3 with TRBJ2-2, with D maybe TRBD2 (5 bases). The ends were cut back, 7 bases at V and 6 bases at J, with 12 bases in the middle. The CDR3 is 13 residues long. From germline, CDR1 is SGHTA and CDR2 FQGTGA. CDR3: CASKTNSAGELFF. The CDR3 DNA is TGTGCCAGCAAAACCAATAGCGCCGGGGAGCTGTTTTTT.